What follows describes a single T cell receptor (beta chain). Germline-derived CDR1 and CDR2 are SNHLY and FYNNEI. J lost 4 bases, V lost 5 bases, and 7 bases had no gene match. The CDR3 has 16 residues. These data are taken from a study of cytomegalovirus exposure and HLA in healthy donors. Repertoires were generated with immunoSEQ multiplex PCR, while TCRdb's copy carries only in-frame clones and drops some. The data contain about 120,000 clones, about 88% of them singletons. Material: PBMCs. The sequence was collected from a woman younger than 30 in good health and CMV-seronegative. The V gene is TRBV2, the J gene TRBJ2-2; 10 nucleotides line up with TRBD1. DNA of the CDR3: TGTGCCAGCAGTTCGGGACAGGGGATCGGCACCGGGGAGCTGTTTTTT. Residues: CASSSGQGIGTGELFF.